These T cell receptor beta chains were read from a single sample in a study of technical replicates of blood from a few donors. Only in-frame clones appear in the TCRdb table, and some are missing; sequencing was by immunoSEQ multiplex PCR. The table includes about 12,000 clones, roughly 92% detected once. The sample taken for sequencing was PBMCs. These receptors were obtained from a human donor in good health. CDR3s include the opening cysteine and the closing phenylalanine or tryptophan. Fields, in order: clone size, J gene, V gene, D gene, CDR3 protein, CDR3 DNA. A D gene is named only where the DNA matches it firmly. Some rows have no size entry. The others give once, few or many, or a class for an expanded clone.

clone_size: .; j_call: TRBJ2-7; v_call: TRBV27; d_call: TRBD1; cdr3_aa: CASSPAGTAVYEQYF; cdr3_nt: TGTGCCAGCAGTCCGGCCGGGACAGCAGTTTACGAGCAGTACTTC
clone_size: .; j_call: TRBJ2-7; v_call: TRBV27; d_call: .; cdr3_aa: CASSPYSSYEQYF; cdr3_nt: TGTGCCAGCAGCCCGTATAGCTCCTACGAGCAGTACTTC
clone_size: .; j_call: TRBJ1-1; v_call: TRBV5-5; d_call: .; cdr3_aa: CASMGGGPRAFGNTEAFF; cdr3_nt: TGTGCCAGCATGGGAGGGGGGCCTCGGGCATTCGGGAACACTGAAGCTTTCTTT
clone_size: .; j_call: TRBJ2-2; v_call: TRBV6-1; d_call: TRBD2; cdr3_aa: CASSPPGGGAGELFF; cdr3_nt: TGTGCCAGCAGTCCTCCCGGGGGAGGGGCCGGGGAGCTGTTTTTT
clone_size: .; j_call: TRBJ1-2; v_call: TRBV5-8; d_call: TRBD1; cdr3_aa: CASSHRTGRVGYTF; cdr3_nt: TGTGCCAGCAGCCATCGGACAGGGCGGGTCGGCTACACCTTC
clone_size: .; j_call: TRBJ2-7; v_call: TRBV30; d_call: TRBD1; cdr3_aa: CAGGQGAYEQYF; cdr3_nt: TGTGCCGGCGGACAGGGGGCCTACGAGCAGTACTTC
clone_size: .; j_call: TRBJ2-5; v_call: TRBV18; d_call: .; cdr3_aa: CASSPVTRAETQYF; cdr3_nt: TGTGCCAGCTCACCGGTGACACGCGCGGAGACCCAGTACTTC
clone_size: .; j_call: TRBJ2-1; v_call: TRBV7-6; d_call: .; cdr3_aa: CASSLLRGRRNEQFF; cdr3_nt: TGTGCCAGCAGCTTACTACGCGGGCGGAGGAATGAGCAGTTCTTC
clone_size: once; j_call: TRBJ1-2; v_call: TRBV18; d_call: .; cdr3_aa: CASSPGTVYGYTF; cdr3_nt: TGTGCCAGCTCACCAGGAACAGTCTATGGCTACACCTTC
clone_size: .; j_call: TRBJ2-7; v_call: TRBV5-4; d_call: TRBD2; cdr3_aa: CASSLGSGSYEQYF; cdr3_nt: TGTGCCAGCAGCTTGGGTAGCGGGAGCTACGAGCAGTACTTC
clone_size: .; j_call: TRBJ1-2; v_call: TRBV28; d_call: TRBD1; cdr3_aa: CASSTRQGFDGYTF; cdr3_nt: TGTGCCAGCAGTACCCGACAGGGTTTCGATGGCTACACCTTC
clone_size: .; j_call: TRBJ2-7; v_call: TRBV9; d_call: TRBD2; cdr3_aa: CASSALGGGSSYEQYF; cdr3_nt: TGTGCCAGCAGCGCATTGGGGGGGGGATCGTCCTACGAGCAGTACTTC
clone_size: .; j_call: TRBJ2-1; v_call: TRBV28; d_call: .; cdr3_aa: CASTVDSYNEQFF; cdr3_nt: TGTGCCAGCACCGTGGACAGTTACAATGAGCAGTTCTTC
clone_size: .; j_call: TRBJ2-3; v_call: TRBV5-1; d_call: TRBD2; cdr3_aa: CASSLIAGTSTDTQYF; cdr3_nt: TGCGCCAGCAGCCTGATAGCGGGGACTAGCACAGATACGCAGTATTTT
clone_size: .; j_call: TRBJ2-3; v_call: TRBV27; d_call: TRBD2; cdr3_aa: CASSPGLAAGAQYF; cdr3_nt: TGTGCCAGCAGTCCAGGACTAGCCGCGGGGGCGCAGTATTTT
clone_size: once; j_call: TRBJ2-3; v_call: TRBV19; d_call: .; cdr3_aa: CASSILAVSTDTQYF; cdr3_nt: TGTGCCAGTAGTATTTTGGCGGTAAGCACAGATACGCAGTATTTT
clone_size: .; j_call: TRBJ2-2; v_call: TRBV5-4; d_call: .; cdr3_aa: CASSLAGGQAGELFF; cdr3_nt: TGTGCCAGCAGCTTGGCCGGGGGGCAGGCCGGGGAGCTGTTTTTT
clone_size: .; j_call: TRBJ1-1; v_call: TRBV5-1; d_call: TRBD1; cdr3_aa: CASSLSTGGAQEAFF; cdr3_nt: TGCGCCAGCAGCTTGTCTACAGGGGGTGCCCAGGAAGCTTTCTTT
clone_size: few; j_call: TRBJ2-5; v_call: TRBV25-1; d_call: .; cdr3_aa: CASSERGYQETQYF; cdr3_nt: TGTGCCAGCAGTGAACGGGGGTACCAAGAGACCCAGTACTTC
clone_size: .; j_call: TRBJ2-1; v_call: TRBV6-5; d_call: TRBD2; cdr3_aa: CASRWTSGRDEQFF; cdr3_nt: TGTGCCAGCAGGTGGACTAGCGGGAGGGATGAGCAGTTCTTC
clone_size: once; j_call: TRBJ2-2; v_call: TRBV6-1; d_call: .; cdr3_aa: CASSEDSTGELFF; cdr3_nt: TGTGCCAGCAGTGAAGACAGCACCGGGGAGCTGTTTTTT
clone_size: .; j_call: TRBJ2-3; v_call: TRBV19; d_call: .; cdr3_aa: CASSSGADTQYF; cdr3_nt: TGTGCCAGTAGTTCAGGGGCCGATACGCAGTATTTT
clone_size: .; j_call: TRBJ2-1; v_call: TRBV7-6; d_call: .; cdr3_aa: CASSLFANTKYNEQFF; cdr3_nt: TGTGCCAGCAGCTTATTTGCCAACACAAAGTACAATGAGCAGTTCTTC
clone_size: .; j_call: TRBJ2-7; v_call: TRBV4-1; d_call: TRBD2; cdr3_aa: CASSQDVKRESYEQYF; cdr3_nt: TGCGCCAGCAGCCAAGATGTCAAGCGGGAGAGCTACGAGCAGTACTTC
clone_size: .; j_call: TRBJ1-5; v_call: TRBV19; d_call: .; cdr3_aa: CASSITTESNQPQHF; cdr3_nt: TGTGCCAGTAGTATTACGACAGAGAGCAATCAGCCCCAGCATTTT
clone_size: .; j_call: TRBJ2-3; v_call: TRBV5-4; d_call: .; cdr3_aa: CASSAGGDTQYF; cdr3_nt: TGTGCCAGCAGCGCCGGGGGAGATACGCAGTATTTT
clone_size: few; j_call: TRBJ2-1; v_call: TRBV6-4; d_call: TRBD2; cdr3_aa: CASSDGTSNEQFF; cdr3_nt: TGTGCCAGCAGTGACGGGACTAGCAATGAGCAGTTCTTC
clone_size: .; j_call: TRBJ2-1; v_call: TRBV30; d_call: TRBD2; cdr3_aa: CAWTSGVYNEQFF; cdr3_nt: TGTGCCTGGACTAGCGGAGTTTACAATGAGCAGTTCTTC
clone_size: .; j_call: TRBJ1-2; v_call: TRBV7-9; d_call: TRBD1; cdr3_aa: CASSLGQGTGYTF; cdr3_nt: TGTGCCAGCAGCCTCGGACAGGGAACTGGCTACACCTTC
clone_size: few; j_call: TRBJ1-2; v_call: TRBV6-5; d_call: TRBD1; cdr3_aa: CASNGQGSSNYGYTF; cdr3_nt: TGTGCCAGCAACGGACAGGGCTCCTCTAACTATGGCTACACCTTC
clone_size: .; j_call: TRBJ2-7; v_call: TRBV29-1; d_call: TRBD1; cdr3_aa: CSVRGTGGHEQYF; cdr3_nt: TGCAGCGTGAGGGGGACAGGGGGCCACGAGCAGTACTTC
clone_size: once; j_call: TRBJ2-1; v_call: TRBV4-2; d_call: TRBD2; cdr3_aa: CASSPLAGEYNEQFF; cdr3_nt: TGTGCCAGCAGCCCACTAGCGGGAGAATACAATGAGCAGTTCTTC
clone_size: .; j_call: TRBJ1-4; v_call: TRBV14; d_call: .; cdr3_aa: CASSPQGEKLFF; cdr3_nt: TGTGCCAGCAGCCCGCAGGGGGAAAAACTGTTTTTT
clone_size: .; j_call: TRBJ2-3; v_call: TRBV5-1; d_call: TRBD2; cdr3_aa: CASSSTSDAYHEYF; cdr3_nt: TGCGCCAGCAGCTCAACTAGCGACGCCTATCACGAGTATTTT
clone_size: .; j_call: TRBJ2-7; v_call: TRBV19; d_call: TRBD1; cdr3_aa: CASSTTGDPYEQYF; cdr3_nt: TGTGCCAGTAGTACAACAGGGGACCCCTACGAGCAGTACTTC
clone_size: .; j_call: TRBJ2-7; v_call: TRBV30; d_call: .; cdr3_aa: CAWVTSTTYEQYF; cdr3_nt: TGTGCCTGGGTTACTAGCACCACCTACGAGCAGTACTTC
clone_size: .; j_call: TRBJ2-6; v_call: TRBV5-1; d_call: TRBD2; cdr3_aa: CASTSDGRRSGANVLTF; cdr3_nt: TGCGCCAGCACCTCCGACGGGAGGCGGTCTGGGGCCAACGTCCTGACTTTC
clone_size: once; j_call: TRBJ1-2; v_call: TRBV25-1; d_call: .; cdr3_aa: CASGEGEGYTF; cdr3_nt: TGTGCCAGCGGAGAGGGAGAGGGCTACACCTTC
clone_size: .; j_call: TRBJ1-4; v_call: TRBV11-2; d_call: TRBD1; cdr3_aa: CASSPGQGDEKLFF; cdr3_nt: TGTGCCAGCAGCCCCGGACAGGGGGATGAAAAACTGTTTTTT
clone_size: .; j_call: TRBJ1-2; v_call: TRBV9; d_call: .; cdr3_aa: CASSVGQRRGYTF; cdr3_nt: TGTGCCAGCAGCGTAGGACAGCGTCGCGGCTACACCTTC